These T cell receptor beta chains were read from a single sample in a study of T cells in lung cancer brain metastases. Only in-frame clones appear in the TCRdb table, and some are missing; sequencing was by immunoSEQ multiplex PCR. The sample has about 7,000 clones; 86% are singletons. The sequencing input was tumor tissue from the primary lung tumor. The receptors stem from a man aged 45-65 years with non-small cell lung cancer. The CDR3 runs from the conserved cysteine through the conserved F or W. A D gene is named only where the DNA matches it firmly. Some rows have no size entry. The others give once, few or many, or a class for an expanded clone.

V	J	D	size	CDR3	DNA
TRBV20-1	TRBJ2-3	.	once	CSAQSGTQYF	TGCAGTGCTCAGTCTGGTACGCAGTATTTT
TRBV5-6	TRBJ2-7	.	.	CASSLAGGPREQYF	TGTGCCAGCAGCTTGGCTGGAGGCCCCCGCGAGCAGTACTTC
TRBV9	TRBJ2-7	.	few	CASSYPGGEQYF	TGTGCCAGCAGCTACCCCGGGGGCGAGCAGTACTTC
TRBV11-3	TRBJ1-1	TRBD1	.	CASSLPSAGGDIPAAFF	TGTGCCAGCAGCTTACCGTCGGCAGGGGGCGATATTCCCGCGGCTTTCTTT
TRBV27	TRBJ2-5	.	.	CASSFWGQETQYF	TGTGCCAGCAGTTTTTGGGGTCAAGAGACCCAGTACTTC
TRBV14	TRBJ1-1	.	.	CASSRQTVLNTEAFF	TGTGCCAGCAGTCGTCAGACAGTATTGAACACTGAAGCTTTCTTT
TRBV25-1	TRBJ2-7	.	.	CASGAGSYERYF	TGTGCCAGCGGGGCCGGGTCCTACGAGCGGTACTTC
TRBV6-5	TRBJ2-2	TRBD2	few	CASTLGGTGELFF	TGTGCCAGCACCTTGGGGGGGACCGGGGAGCTGTTTTTT
TRBV29-1	TRBJ1-2	TRBD1	.	CSVEQPTGGMTYGYTF	TGCAGCGTTGAACAGCCGACAGGGGGAATGACCTATGGCTACACCTTC
TRBV9	TRBJ2-6	.	once	CASSVDPFSGANVLTF	TGTGCCAGCAGCGTAGATCCGTTCTCTGGGGCCAACGTCCTGACTTTC
TRBV6-5	TRBJ2-2	.	.	CATKGGNTGELFF	TGTGCCACTAAGGGGGGAAACACCGGGGAGCTGTTTTTT
TRBV9	TRBJ1-2	.	.	CASSVDEGPGYTF	TGTGCCAGCAGCGTAGACGAGGGCCCGGGCTACACCTTC
TRBV4-3	TRBJ1-2	TRBD1	.	CASSREGADYGYTF	TGCGCCAGCAGCCGGGAGGGGGCGGACTATGGCTACACCTTC
TRBV7-9	TRBJ2-5	TRBD2	.	CASSLSGTSDGTQYF	TGTGCCAGCAGCTTGTCAGGGACTAGCGATGGGACCCAGTACTTC
TRBV5-4	TRBJ2-7	.	.	CASSPRDRYEQYF	TGTGCCAGCAGCCCGCGCGACCGGTACGAGCAGTACTTC
TRBV7-3	TRBJ2-5	.	.	CASSLNSGLQETQYF	TGTGCCAGCAGCTTAAACTCCGGACTACAAGAGACCCAGTACTTC
TRBV5-1	TRBJ1-4	TRBD1	once	CASSFTGTVSEKLFF	TGCGCCAGCAGCTTCACCGGGACAGTCAGTGAAAAACTGTTTTTT
TRBV5-6	TRBJ1-4	.	few	CASSLTPGNEKLFF	TGTGCCAGCAGCCTGACACCCGGTAATGAAAAACTGTTTTTT
TRBV5-1	TRBJ2-5	TRBD2	.	CASSLVSLAGGGWGQETQYF	TGCGCCAGCAGCTTGGTGTCACTAGCGGGGGGCGGATGGGGACAAGAGACCCAGTACTTC
TRBV18	TRBJ2-7	.	.	CASSLGRDGEQYF	TGTGCCAGCTCACTAGGACGGGATGGGGAGCAGTACTTC
TRBV9	TRBJ2-4	.	.	CASSVGRGAGEVKNIQYF	TGTGCCAGCAGCGTAGGTCGAGGAGCGGGCGAAGTCAAAAACATTCAGTACTTC
TRBV12-5	TRBJ2-7	TRBD1	.	CASGLGQGRVEQYF	TGTGCTAGTGGTTTGGGACAGGGGCGGGTCGAGCAGTACTTC
TRBV15	TRBJ1-3	.	.	CATSRDGLTELSGNTIYF	TGTGCCACCAGCAGAGATGGTCTGACGGAGCTCTCTGGAAACACCATATATTTT
TRBV7-4	TRBJ2-3	TRBD2	.	CASSLRAGGPDTQYF	TGTGCCAGCAGCTTAAGAGCGGGGGGGCCGGATACGCAGTATTTT
TRBV9	TRBJ1-1	.	.	CASSVGGSDTEAFF	TGTGCCAGCAGCGTAGGGGGAAGCGACACTGAAGCTTTCTTT
TRBV27	TRBJ1-5	.	once	CASSLSGQLILGQPQHF	TGTGCCAGCAGTTTATCGGGACAATTAATTTTGGGTCAGCCCCAGCATTTT
TRBV30	TRBJ2-1	TRBD1	.	CAWSPTGYNEQFF	TGTGCCTGGAGTCCGACAGGGTACAATGAGCAGTTCTTC
TRBV5-4	TRBJ2-5	TRBD1	.	CASSLWTGGVVETQYF	TGTGCCAGCAGCTTGTGGACAGGAGGCGTGGTGGAGACCCAGTACTTC
TRBV30	TRBJ1-5	TRBD1	.	CAWADRANQPQHF	TGTGCCTGGGCGGACAGGGCGAATCAGCCCCAGCATTTT
TRBV2	TRBJ2-7	TRBD1	.	CASRPDRAFGSYEQYF	TGTGCCAGCAGGCCGGACAGGGCGTTTGGGTCCTACGAGCAGTACTTC
TRBV7-9	TRBJ1-4	.	.	CASSKPGPTATNEKLFF	TGTGCCAGCAGCAAGCCTGGACCGACCGCAACTAATGAAAAACTGTTTTTT
TRBV27	TRBJ2-7	TRBD2	once	CASNFRGGKDEQYF	TGTGCCAGCAACTTCCGCGGGGGAAAGGACGAGCAGTACTTC
TRBV18	TRBJ1-4	.	.	CASSPPASEKLFF	TGTGCCAGCTCACCCCCAGCGTCGGAAAAACTGTTTTTT
TRBV27	TRBJ1-4	.	.	CASSLLGRAGSHEKLFF	TGTGCCAGCAGTTTATTAGGGAGAGCAGGGAGTCACGAAAAACTATTTTTT
TRBV6-1	TRBJ2-5	.	.	CASSEVGQGGETQYF	TGTGCCAGCAGTGAAGTTGGCCAGGGGGGCGAGACCCAGTACTTC
TRBV5-1	TRBJ1-1	.	once	CASSLDGVANTEAFF	TGCGCCAGCAGCTTGGATGGGGTTGCGAACACTGAAGCTTTCTTT
TRBV5-4	TRBJ2-3	.	.	CASSPSFGGVGDTQYF	TGTGCCAGCAGCCCTAGCTTTGGCGGAGTAGGAGATACGCAGTATTTT
TRBV5-4	TRBJ1-6	TRBD1	.	CASSPGRTGVGSPLHF	TGTGCCAGCAGCCCAGGGCGCACAGGGGTGGGCTCACCCCTCCACTTT
TRBV5-4	TRBJ1-1	TRBD1	.	CASSSRGLGTEAFF	TGTGCCAGCAGCTCCAGGGGGCTTGGCACTGAAGCTTTCTTT
TRBV29-1	TRBJ1-2	TRBD1	.	CSATGQSYGYTF	TGCAGCGCCACGGGACAGTCCTATGGCTACACCTTC
TRBV6-1	TRBJ2-5	TRBD1	.	CASSEGRGQETQYF	TGTGCCAGCAGTGAAGGCAGGGGGCAAGAGACCCAGTACTTC
TRBV7-2	TRBJ2-2	.	.	CASSLGTNTGELFF	TGTGCCAGCAGCTTAGGGACAAACACCGGGGAGCTGTTTTTT
TRBV19	TRBJ2-7	.	once	CASSPVEGLAGEQYF	TGTGCCAGTAGTCCGGTTGAGGGGCTGGCGGGCGAGCAGTACTTC
TRBV7-2	TRBJ2-4	TRBD1	once	CASSSGQGKNIQYF	TGTGCCAGCAGCAGCGGACAGGGCAAAAACATTCAGTACTTC
TRBV7-9	TRBJ2-2	.	.	CASSLSNANTGELFF	TGTGCCAGCAGCTTGAGTAACGCGAACACCGGGGAGCTGTTTTTT
TRBV5-1	TRBJ1-4	TRBD1	.	CASSLSSLWGGGDSGSTNEKLFF	TGCGCCAGCAGCTTGTCAAGTTTGTGGGGAGGTGGGGACAGCGGTTCAACTAATGAAAAACTGTTTTTT